A selection of T cell receptor beta chains follows, all from one sample in a study of OX40 agonist ivuxolimab in advanced cancers. The data were produced by immunoSEQ multiplex PCR, yet TCRdb's version contains in-frame clones alone and is incomplete. The table shows about 47,000 clones, with about 85% occurring only once. The sample here was CD4+ or CD8+ T cells sorted from blood, taken in a trial of the OX40 agonist ivuxolimab. The receptors here all came from an adult with an advanced solid tumor such as melanoma, head and neck, liver or kidney cancer. Each CDR3 is given with its conserved first and last residue. A D gene is named only where the DNA matches it firmly. Size tells how often a clone was seen (once, few, many) or the class of an expanded clone, and some rows leave it out.

abundance: .
v_gene: TRBV6-5
j_gene: TRBJ2-7
d_gene: TRBD2
CDR3aa: CASSYGGVDEQYF
CDR3nt: TGTGCCAGCAGTTACGGGGGGGTAGACGAGCAGTACTTC

abundance: .
v_gene: TRBV27
j_gene: TRBJ2-3
d_gene: .
CDR3aa: CASSFFEVGRRTDTQYF
CDR3nt: TGTGCCAGCAGTTTTTTTGAAGTGGGGCGCCGCACAGATACGCAGTATTTT

abundance: .
v_gene: TRBV5-1
j_gene: TRBJ1-6
d_gene: .
CDR3aa: CASSLEGYSSYNSPLHF
CDR3nt: TGCGCCAGCAGCTTGGAGGGCTATAGCTCCTATAATTCACCCCTCCACTTT

abundance: .
v_gene: TRBV19
j_gene: TRBJ2-7
d_gene: .
CDR3aa: CASGYGYEQYF
CDR3nt: TGTGCCAGTGGATATGGTTACGAGCAGTACTTC

abundance: once
v_gene: TRBV14
j_gene: TRBJ2-7
d_gene: .
CDR3aa: CASNQVGRSYEQYF
CDR3nt: TGTGCCAGCAACCAAGTGGGCCGATCCTACGAGCAGTACTTC

abundance: .
v_gene: TRBV6-4
j_gene: TRBJ1-1
d_gene: TRBD1
CDR3aa: CASSTPEGARNTEAFF
CDR3nt: TGTGCCAGCAGCACGCCGGAGGGGGCGAGGAACACTGAAGCTTTCTTT

abundance: once
v_gene: TRBV5-4
j_gene: TRBJ1-1
d_gene: .
CDR3aa: CASSLGGVEAFF
CDR3nt: TGTGCCAGCAGCTTGGGGGGAGTTGAAGCTTTCTTT

abundance: .
v_gene: TRBV28
j_gene: TRBJ2-3
d_gene: TRBD2
CDR3aa: CASSFPTRQREREDSTDTQYF
CDR3nt: TGTGCCAGCAGTTTCCCCACAAGACAGCGGGAGCGCGAAGATAGCACAGATACGCAGTATTTT

abundance: .
v_gene: TRBV4-2
j_gene: TRBJ2-3
d_gene: .
CDR3aa: CASRGPDTQYF
CDR3nt: TGTGCCAGCCGCGGGCCGGATACGCAGTATTTT

abundance: .
v_gene: TRBV27
j_gene: TRBJ2-2
d_gene: .
CDR3aa: CASSLGHSGELFF
CDR3nt: TGTGCCAGCAGTCTAGGACATTCCGGGGAGCTGTTTTTT

abundance: .
v_gene: TRBV19
j_gene: TRBJ1-2
d_gene: TRBD1
CDR3aa: CASMWTGGFNGYTF
CDR3nt: TGTGCCAGTATGTGGACAGGGGGTTTCAATGGCTACACCTTC

abundance: .
v_gene: TRBV10-3
j_gene: TRBJ2-5
d_gene: .
CDR3aa: CAIMGAQETQYF
CDR3nt: TGTGCCATCATGGGGGCCCAAGAGACCCAGTACTTC

abundance: many
v_gene: TRBV5-4
j_gene: TRBJ2-7
d_gene: TRBD1
CDR3aa: CASSPDRPIYEQYF
CDR3nt: TGTGCCAGCAGCCCGGACAGGCCTATCTACGAGCAGTACTTC

abundance: once
v_gene: TRBV19
j_gene: TRBJ1-1
d_gene: .
CDR3aa: CASSIADTMNTEAFF
CDR3nt: TGTGCCAGTAGTATAGCGGACACCATGAACACTGAAGCTTTCTTT

abundance: .
v_gene: TRBV7-2
j_gene: TRBJ2-3
d_gene: .
CDR3aa: CASTLEGDSTDTQYF
CDR3nt: TGTGCCAGCACTTTAGAGGGTGACTCCACAGATACGCAGTATTTT

abundance: .
v_gene: TRBV27
j_gene: TRBJ2-7
d_gene: .
CDR3aa: CASSLLGVPYEQYF
CDR3nt: TGTGCCAGCAGTTTACTTGGGGTACCCTACGAGCAGTACTTC

abundance: .
v_gene: TRBV27
j_gene: TRBJ1-2
d_gene: .
CDR3aa: CASSPGPSNGYTF
CDR3nt: TGTGCCAGCAGTCCCGGCCCCTCGAATGGCTACACCTTC

abundance: .
v_gene: TRBV7-3
j_gene: TRBJ2-5
d_gene: .
CDR3aa: CASSLSGEKESQYF
CDR3nt: TGTGCCAGCAGCTTAAGCGGGGAGAAAGAGTCCCAGTACTTC

abundance: .
v_gene: TRBV15
j_gene: TRBJ2-5
d_gene: .
CDR3aa: CATSRVRRQETQYF
CDR3nt: TGTGCCACCAGCAGAGTACGTCGGCAAGAGACCCAGTACTTC

abundance: .
v_gene: TRBV4-2
j_gene: TRBJ2-7
d_gene: .
CDR3aa: CASSQDSGAVDEQYF
CDR3nt: TGTGCCAGCAGCCAAGATTCCGGGGCCGTGGACGAGCAGTACTTC

abundance: .
v_gene: TRBV7-6
j_gene: TRBJ2-1
d_gene: .
CDR3aa: CAVARESSYNEQFF
CDR3nt: TGTGCGGTGGCCCGGGAGAGCTCCTACAATGAGCAGTTCTTC

abundance: .
v_gene: TRBV28
j_gene: TRBJ2-1
d_gene: TRBD1
CDR3aa: CASAKTGGNEQFF
CDR3nt: TGTGCCAGCGCTAAAACAGGGGGCAATGAGCAGTTCTTC

abundance: .
v_gene: TRBV5-6
j_gene: TRBJ2-7
d_gene: TRBD2
CDR3aa: CASSQGLAVSYEQYF
CDR3nt: TGTGCCAGCAGCCAGGGCCTAGCGGTATCCTACGAGCAGTACTTC

abundance: .
v_gene: TRBV7-6
j_gene: TRBJ2-2
d_gene: TRBD2
CDR3aa: CASSRTSATGELFF
CDR3nt: TGTGCCAGCAGCCGGACTAGCGCCACCGGGGAGCTGTTTTTT

abundance: .
v_gene: TRBV9
j_gene: TRBJ1-2
d_gene: .
CDR3aa: CASSPFPSQNHYGYTF
CDR3nt: TGTGCCAGCAGCCCTTTTCCAAGCCAAAACCACTATGGCTACACCTTC

abundance: .
v_gene: TRBV6-5
j_gene: TRBJ1-1
d_gene: .
CDR3aa: CASSPREGTEAFF
CDR3nt: TGTGCCAGCAGCCCCAGGGAGGGCACTGAGGCTTTCTTT

abundance: .
v_gene: TRBV27
j_gene: TRBJ1-1
d_gene: TRBD1
CDR3aa: CASKVGQGFYTEAFF
CDR3nt: TGTGCCAGCAAGGTGGGACAGGGGTTTTACACTGAAGCTTTCTTT

abundance: .
v_gene: TRBV14
j_gene: TRBJ2-1
d_gene: .
CDR3aa: CASSQDVGSIGPNNEQFF
CDR3nt: TGTGCCAGCAGCCAAGATGTAGGCTCCATAGGCCCAAACAATGAGCAGTTCTTC

abundance: .
v_gene: TRBV4-1
j_gene: TRBJ2-1
d_gene: .
CDR3aa: CASSQGSSYNEQFF
CDR3nt: TGCGCCAGCAGCCAAGGAAGCTCCTACAATGAGCAGTTCTTC

abundance: few
v_gene: TRBV7-7
j_gene: TRBJ1-1
d_gene: .
CDR3aa: CASSRDLADPEAFF
CDR3nt: TGTGCTAGCAGCCGGGACCTAGCTGACCCTGAAGCTTTCTTT

abundance: few
v_gene: TRBV7-9
j_gene: TRBJ2-5
d_gene: .
CDR3aa: CASSPKHGATVETQYF
CDR3nt: TGTGCCAGCAGCCCAAAACACGGGGCAACGGTGGAGACCCAGTACTTC

abundance: medium-sized
v_gene: TRBV27
j_gene: TRBJ2-4
d_gene: TRBD2
CDR3aa: CASSPLLAALKNIQYF
CDR3nt: TGTGCCAGCAGTCCTTTACTAGCGGCCCTCAAAAACATTCAGTACTTC

abundance: .
v_gene: TRBV15
j_gene: TRBJ2-7
d_gene: .
CDR3aa: CATSTRTGWYEQYF
CDR3nt: TGTGCCACCAGCACCAGGACGGGGTGGTACGAGCAGTACTTC

abundance: .
v_gene: TRBV6-4
j_gene: TRBJ2-3
d_gene: .
CDR3aa: CASSDSLGGGTDTQYF
CDR3nt: TGTGCCAGCAGTGACTCACTGGGCGGGGGCACAGATACGCAGTATTTT

abundance: .
v_gene: TRBV28
j_gene: TRBJ2-3
d_gene: .
CDR3aa: CASSFRRGARTDTQYF
CDR3nt: TGTGCCAGCAGTTTTCGACGGGGGGCAAGAACAGATACGCAGTATTTT

abundance: few
v_gene: TRBV6-4
j_gene: TRBJ2-7
d_gene: TRBD2
CDR3aa: CASRALAGRYEQYF
CDR3nt: TGTGCCAGCAGGGCACTAGCGGGACGATACGAGCAGTACTTC

abundance: few
v_gene: TRBV2
j_gene: TRBJ2-7
d_gene: TRBD1
CDR3aa: CASRAGQGDWESNYEQYF
CDR3nt: TGTGCCAGCAGGGCGGGACAGGGAGATTGGGAGTCTAACTACGAGCAGTACTTC

abundance: .
v_gene: TRBV4-2
j_gene: TRBJ1-5
d_gene: .
CDR3aa: CASSQEGGNQPQHF
CDR3nt: TGTGCCAGCAGCCAAGAGGGGGGAAATCAGCCCCAGCATTTT

abundance: .
v_gene: TRBV19
j_gene: TRBJ2-2
d_gene: TRBD2
CDR3aa: CASSITSGNTGELFF
CDR3nt: TGTGCCAGTAGTATAACTAGCGGGAATACCGGGGAGCTGTTTTTT

abundance: .
v_gene: TRBV27
j_gene: TRBJ1-6
d_gene: .
CDR3aa: CASSQGFGNSPLHF
CDR3nt: TGTGCCAGCAGTCAGGGGTTTGGTAATTCACCCCTCCACTTT

abundance: .
v_gene: TRBV10-3
j_gene: TRBJ1-1
d_gene: .
CDR3aa: CAISEYDSRIFMNTEAFF
CDR3nt: TGTGCCATCAGTGAGTATGACAGTCGCATTTTCATGAACACTGAAGCTTTCTTT

abundance: .
v_gene: TRBV6-5
j_gene: TRBJ1-1
d_gene: .
CDR3aa: CASTPGGTNTEAFF
CDR3nt: TGTGCCAGCACCCCGGGAGGAACGAACACTGAAGCTTTCTTT

abundance: medium-sized
v_gene: TRBV6-4
j_gene: TRBJ1-1
d_gene: .
CDR3aa: CASSAGSETEAFF
CDR3nt: TGTGCCAGCAGTGCTGGGAGTGAGACTGAAGCTTTCTTT

abundance: .
v_gene: TRBV15
j_gene: TRBJ1-2
d_gene: .
CDR3aa: CATSREEGDGYTF
CDR3nt: TGTGCCACCAGCAGGGAGGAGGGGGATGGCTACACCTTC

abundance: .
v_gene: TRBV6-1
j_gene: TRBJ2-7
d_gene: TRBD2
CDR3aa: CASRSTGAGGF
CDR3nt: TGTGCCAGCAGATCTACTGGAGCGGGAGGCTTC